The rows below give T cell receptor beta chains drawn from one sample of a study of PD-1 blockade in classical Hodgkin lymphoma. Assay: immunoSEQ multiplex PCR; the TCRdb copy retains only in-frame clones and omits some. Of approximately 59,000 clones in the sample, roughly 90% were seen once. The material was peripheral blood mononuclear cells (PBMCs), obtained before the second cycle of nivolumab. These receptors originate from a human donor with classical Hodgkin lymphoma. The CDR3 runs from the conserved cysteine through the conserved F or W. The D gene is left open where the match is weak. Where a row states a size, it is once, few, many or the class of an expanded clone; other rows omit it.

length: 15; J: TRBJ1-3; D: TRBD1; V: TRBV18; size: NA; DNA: TGTGCCAGCTCACCACCGGACAGGTTCGGAAACACCATATATTTT; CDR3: CASSPPDRFGNTIYF
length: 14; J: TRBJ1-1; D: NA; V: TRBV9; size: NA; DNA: TGTGCCAGCAGCGTAGGGGGGGAGGCCACTGAAGCTTTCTTT; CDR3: CASSVGGEATEAFF
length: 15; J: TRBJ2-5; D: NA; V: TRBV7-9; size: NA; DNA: TGTGCCAGCAGCTCCCCTGGGGAAGGGCAAGAGACCCAGTACTTC; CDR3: CASSSPGEGQETQYF
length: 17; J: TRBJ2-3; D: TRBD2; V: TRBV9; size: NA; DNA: TGTGCCAGCAGCGTAGTCGGTAGCGGGGCTCACACAGATACGCAGTATTTT; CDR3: CASSVVGSGAHTDTQYF
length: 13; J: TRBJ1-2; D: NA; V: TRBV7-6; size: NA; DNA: TGTGCCAGCAGCCCCGGCCTAAACTATGGCTACACCTTC; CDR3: CASSPGLNYGYTF
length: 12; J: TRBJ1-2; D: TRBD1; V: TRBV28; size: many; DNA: TGTGCCAGCAGTGGGACAGGGGATGGCTACACCTTC; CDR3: CASSGTGDGYTF
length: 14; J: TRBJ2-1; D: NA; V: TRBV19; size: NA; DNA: TGTGCCAGTAGTATTGTTGGGGCATACAATGAGCAGTTCTTC; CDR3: CASSIVGAYNEQFF
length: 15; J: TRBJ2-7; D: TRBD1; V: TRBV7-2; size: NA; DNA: TGTGCCAGCAGCTACACGGGACAGACGATCTACGAGCAGTACTTC; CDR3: CASSYTGQTIYEQYF
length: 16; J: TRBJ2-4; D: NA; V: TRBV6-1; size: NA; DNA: TGTGCCAGCAGTGAAGCTTTGTTGGACATTGGAAACATTCAGTACTTC; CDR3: CASSEALLDIGNIQYF
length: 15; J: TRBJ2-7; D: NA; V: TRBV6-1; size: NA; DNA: TGTGCCAGCAGCCTACACCAGGGGGGAACCTACGAGCAGTACTTC; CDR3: CASSLHQGGTYEQYF
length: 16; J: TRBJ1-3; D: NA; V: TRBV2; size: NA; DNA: TGTGCCAGCAGTGTTCTGGGGGCAGTATCTGGAAACACCATATATTTT; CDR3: CASSVLGAVSGNTIYF
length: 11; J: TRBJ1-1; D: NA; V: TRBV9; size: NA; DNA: TGTGCCAGCAGCGCTTCCAACGGGGCTTTCTTT; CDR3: CASSASNGAFF
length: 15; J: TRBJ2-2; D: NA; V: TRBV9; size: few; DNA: TGTGCCAGCAGCGTACGGACAGCCAACACCGGGGAGCTGTTTTTT; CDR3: CASSVRTANTGELFF
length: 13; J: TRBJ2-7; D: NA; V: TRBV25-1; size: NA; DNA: TGTGCCAGCAGTGATCAGGTCTCCTACGAGCAGTACTTC; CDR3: CASSDQVSYEQYF
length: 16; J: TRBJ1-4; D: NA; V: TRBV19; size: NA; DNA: TGTGCCAGTAGCCACCCCGGGGTTGCAACTAATGAAAAACTGTTTTTT; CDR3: CASSHPGVATNEKLFF
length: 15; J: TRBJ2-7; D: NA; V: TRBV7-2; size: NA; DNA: TGTGCCAGCAGCAGGAGGACTGTGAGCTCCTACGAGCAGTACTTC; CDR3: CASSRRTVSSYEQYF
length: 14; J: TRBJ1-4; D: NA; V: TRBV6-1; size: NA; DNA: TGTGCCAGCAGACGAGGGGCAACTAATGAAAAACTGTTTTTT; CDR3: CASRRGATNEKLFF
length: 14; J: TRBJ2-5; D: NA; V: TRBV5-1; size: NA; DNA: TGCGCCAGCAGCTTTGGCAGCCCACAAGAGACCCAGTACTTC; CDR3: CASSFGSPQETQYF